This T cell receptor (beta chain) was obtained from a study of tumor-infiltrating lymphocytes in primary liver carcinoma. Background on the study: Spanning 30 to 69 years of age, the patients were men and women. Sample yields of productive TCRbeta reads, ranging from roughly 3.5 to 7.13 million, were similar across tissue types.

A word on this clonotype: No antigen is known for it. One junction end does not reproduce the germline sequence, and a read error may be involved.

General study findings and limits: The bulk unsorted samples meant that CD4+ and CD8+ repertoires went uncompared.

A primer matching the constant region was used to make TCR beta cDNA from 500 ng of total RNA. For TCR beta, libraries were produced by three nested multiplex PCR rounds using slightly modified ARM-PCR. Use of TRBV1-TRBV30 forward primers with a C-beta reverse primer characterized the first two PCR rounds, which lasted ten to eleven cycles each. TCRdb re-called the multiplex PCR reads through MiXCR, storing one row per CDR3 protein. The sample includes fewer than 350,000 distinct CDR3 sequences, around three fifths of them seen just once. This CDR3 spans 16 amino acids. Looked up from germline, CDR1 is SGHAT and CDR2 is FQDESV (reference sequence). Blood RNA was derived from unsorted whole blood, and germline DNA was extracted too. Around 4 milliliters of peripheral blood were drawn presurgically.

The sample consisted of peripheral blood. This receptor was obtained from a man aged 40-50 years with primary liver carcinoma and hepatitis B virus infection. The chain has TRBV11-1 and TRBJ2-1; possibly TRBD1 for D (6 bases). The CDR3 reads CTSSFVPGTFVNEQFF. As DNA, the CDR3 is TGTACCAGCAGCTTCGTCCCCGGGACATTCGTAAATGAGCAGTTCTTC.